These 12 T cell receptor beta chains were sequenced from one sample in a study of T cell responses to AZD1222 COVID-19 vaccine. Here immunoSEQ multiplex PCR was the method, and the copy in TCRdb shows in-frame clones only, minus some. The profile shows 55,000 to 60,000 clones, approximately 89% of them singletons. The sample was peripheral blood, taken on day 0 of MenACWY control vaccination. The receptors were sampled from an adult in good health.

The rearrangement links TRBV7-2 to TRBJ1-2; 10 bases agree with TRBD1. The CDR3 runs to 16 residues. Germline CDR1 SGHTA, CDR2 FQGNSA. V gave up 0 bases and J gave up 4 bases; unmatched junction bases: 5. The CDR3 loop is CASSLAPTGGSYGYTF. The DNA of the CDR3 is TGTGCCAGCAGCTTAGCGCCGACAGGGGGCAGCTATGGCTACACCTTC.

A single count supports this clone. This sequence joins TRBV4-3 and TRBJ2-1, with TRBD1 matching over 7 bases. This CDR3 spans 16 amino acids. V trimming: 3 bases; J trimming: 4 bases; junction bases outside the gene matches: 9. The germline CDR1 and CDR2 sequences are LGHNA and YSLEER. The CDR3 region is CASSQVTGTIYNEQFF. The CDR3 DNA follows: TGCGCCAGCAGCCAGGTGACAGGGACAATTTACAATGAGCAGTTCTTC.

The rearrangement links TRBV27 to TRBJ2-2; D unresolved. V lost 2 bases and J 7 bases, leaving 8 bases between the germline ends. Germline assignment: CDR1 MNHEY and CDR2 SMNVEV (reference sequence). The CDR3 spans 13 residues. CDR3 amino acids: CASSLRVDGELFF. Written as DNA, the CDR3 is TGTGCCAGCAGTTTAAGGGTAGACGGGGAGCTGTTTTTT.

This clone was observed a handful of times. Within the sample, other DNA sequences also encode this same CDR3. The chain employs TRBV3-1 (or the pseudogene TRBV3-2) and TRBJ2-7; tentatively, D is TRBD1 (5 bases). Germline V CDR1 and CDR2: LGHDT, YNNKEL (reference sequence). The V and J ends lost 1 base and 6 bases respectively, with 10 bases between them. The CDR3 spans 13 residues. CDR3 sequence: CASSQGAGIEQYF. The CDR3 coding sequence is TGTGCCAGCAGCCAAGGGGCAGGGATCGAGCAGTACTTC.

CDR3 protein: CASSPRQGGRSGYTF. The CDR3 DNA reads TGTGCCAGCAGTCCCCGACAGGGGGGTCGGAGTGGCTACACCTTC. The V and J genes are TRBV27 and TRBJ1-2; 9 positions agree with TRBD1. With 5 bases clipped from V and 7 bases from J, the junction kept 11 bases outside the gene matches. Germline assignment: CDR1 MNHEY and CDR2 SMNVEV (reference sequence). The CDR3 sequence is 15 residues long.

This clone was found once. The chain is built from TRBV30 and TRBJ2-3; D unresolved. CDR3 size: 13 residues. CDR1 is GTSNPN, CDR2 SVGIG, per germline (reference sequence). V was clipped by 7 bases and J by 6 bases, with 17 bases between them. CDR3 in DNA: TGTGCCTCAACTGGGCGAGCGAGGGATACGCAGTATTTT. This translates into CASTGRARDTQYF.

V gene TRBV29-1 combines with J gene TRBJ2-7; 8 nucleotides align to TRBD2. The V and J ends lost 5 bases and 0 bases, in that order; junction bases with no gene match: 21. This CDR3 is built from 19 residues. Looked up from germline, CDR1 is SQVTM and CDR2 is ANQGSEA. The CDR3 sequence: CSVFALPGAGDPSSYEQYF. The CDR3 DNA is TGCAGCGTTTTCGCTTTACCGGGAGCGGGAGATCCCAGCTCCTACGAGCAGTACTTC.

J is TRBJ2-7 and V is TRBV7-2; 12 positions agree with TRBD2. The CDR3 sequence is 16 residues long. The germline V gene encodes CDR1 SGHTA and CDR2 FQGNSA. Trimming removed 1 base from V and 1 base from J; junction bases left unmatched: 2. CDR3 sequence: CASSLEGLAGSYEQYF. The CDR3 bases are TGTGCCAGCAGCTTAGAAGGACTAGCGGGGTCCTACGAGCAGTACTTC.

The V and J genes are TRBV28 and TRBJ1-4, with TRBD1 identical over 8 bases. The CDR3 loop spans 18 amino acids. Germline V gene lookup returns CDR1 MDHEN and CDR2 SYDVKM. V was pared by 3 bases and J by 5 bases, with 14 bases of the junction left unmatched. The CDR3 sequence: CASSLGWDRNTPNEKLFF. The DNA for the CDR3 is TGTGCCAGCAGTTTGGGATGGGACAGGAATACCCCAAATGAAAAACTGTTTTTT.

In nucleotides, the CDR3 is TGCGCCAGCCGCTCCCCGGGGTCCAACCTCAGCGCCTCCTCTGGAAACACCATATATTTT. Translation gives CASRSPGSNLSASSGNTIYF. The J gene is TRBJ1-3, the V gene TRBV23-1; the D is unclear. TRBV23-1 is flagged as an ORF with uncertain function. The V end lost 8 bases, the J end lost 0 bases, and 29 bases lay between the germline ends. The CDR3 runs 20 residues.

This clone appeared a single time. The genes are TRBV20-1 and TRBJ2-7; possibly TRBD1 for D (5 bases). The V end was cut by 7 bases, the J end by 3 bases, with 10 bases between. CDR1 is DFQATT, CDR2 SNEGSKA, per germline (reference sequence). This CDR3 contains 11 residues. This chain's CDR3 is CSVRGSYEQYF. DNA of the CDR3: TGCAGTGTTAGGGGAAGCTACGAGCAGTACTTC.

This clone has just one count. V and J are TRBV4-2 and TRBJ2-5, with D unresolved. The V end was cut by 1 base, the J end by 1 base, with 16 bases between. Germline values: CDR1 LGHNA, CDR2 YNFKEQ. The CDR3 consists of 17 residues. The CDR3 nucleotides are TGTGCCAGCAGCCAAGTTGCTACGGCGCAAACCCAAGAGACCCAGTACTTC. This encodes CASSQVATAQTQETQYF.